The 26 T cell receptor beta chains listed next were all sequenced from one sample in a study of cytomegalovirus exposure and HLA in healthy donors. Amplification used 60 Vbeta primers and 13 Jbeta primers. This table comes from immunoSEQ multiplex PCR, and its TCRdb copy is limited to in-frame clones, with some not included. The sample contains about 100,000 clones, roughly 79% of which appear only once. The sequenced sample was PBMCs. The receptors shown here come from a woman aged 70-85 years in good health and CMV-seropositive.

This clone has more than one count but fewer than ten. The chain joins TRBV6-1 to TRBJ2-7; 7 bases agree with TRBD2. V trimming: 4 bases; J trimming: 0 bases; junction bases outside the gene matches: 3. This CDR3 has 14 amino acids. Germline CDR1 MNHNS, CDR2 SASEGT. The CDR3: CASSVGGSSYEQYF. Written as DNA, the CDR3 is TGTGCCAGCAGTGTGGGGGGGAGCTCCTACGAGCAGTACTTC.

The chain employs TRBV7-8 and TRBJ2-1, with TRBD2 identical over 12 bases. The length of the CDR3 is 19 residues. The germline gives CDR1 SGHVS, CDR2 FQNEAQ. V lost 1 base, J lost 8 bases, and 15 bases stayed unmatched. The CDR3 nucleotides are TGTGCCAGCAGCTTAGGGGGTGGGCTAGCGGGGGGGCCGGTCGATGAGCAGTTCTTC. Its protein is CASSLGGGLAGGPVDEQFF.

The rearrangement joins TRBV25-1 to TRBJ2-7; maybe TRBD2 (5 bases). Trimming left V 6 bases short and J 2 bases short, with 14 bases between. Per germline, CDR1 MGHDK and CDR2 SYGVNS. This CDR3 has 14 amino acids. The CDR3 protein is CASSIRTGAYEQYF. The CDR3, as DNA: TGTGCCAGCAGCATTAGAACCGGGGCCTACGAGCAGTACTTC.

This clone has more than one count but fewer than ten. The CDR3 is CASSHGRLTSTEQFF. The DNA of the CDR3 is TGTGCCAGCAGTCACGGGAGACTGACTTCGACTGAGCAGTTCTTC. The V call is TRBV7-8, the J call TRBJ2-1, with a possible D match to TRBD2 (6 bases). Per germline, CDR1 SGHVS and CDR2 FQNEAQ. Deletions cut 6 bases from V and 9 bases from J, with 21 bases between. The CDR3 length is 15 residues.

V usage is TRBV7-3 and J usage is TRBJ1-1; D is undetermined. This CDR3 region has 13 residues. V gave up 5 bases and J gave up 1 base, with 8 bases separating them. Germline CDR1 SGHTA, CDR2 FQGTGA. The CDR3 region has the DNA TGTGCCAGCAGCGACACCAAGAACACTGAAGCTTTCTTT. It is translated as CASSDTKNTEAFF.

The chain uses TRBV5-4 and TRBJ1-2; 8 bases agree with TRBD1. The V segment lost 3 bases and the J segment 6 bases; nucleotides outside the gene matches: 1. This CDR3 comprises 12 residues. Germline V gives CDR1 SGHNT, CDR2 YYREEE (reference sequence). CDR3 region: CASSSDRDGYTF. CDR3 in DNA: TGTGCCAGCAGCTCGGACAGGGATGGCTACACCTTC.

The genes are TRBV9 and TRBJ1-3; D is perhaps TRBD1 (6 bases). This CDR3 is 15 amino acids long. The germline CDR1 and CDR2 sequences are SGDLS and YYNGEE. Trimming took 0 bases from V and 2 from J, leaving 9 bases between them. CDR3 sequence: CASSVDRAAGNTIYF. CDR3 nucleotide sequence: TGTGCCAGCAGCGTAGACAGGGCTGCTGGAAACACCATATATTTT.

V usage is TRBV12-5 and J usage is TRBJ1-5; D remains unclear. V lost 8 bases, J lost 0 bases, and 5 bases lay in between. From germline, CDR1 is LGHNT and CDR2 FRNRAP. The CDR3 length is 12 residues. The chain's CDR3 is CASSFSNQPQHF. The CDR3 region has the DNA TGTGCTAGTTCGTTTAGCAATCAGCCCCAGCATTTT.

Only a few counts were recorded for this clone. CDR3 nucleotide sequence: TGTGCCAGCAGTAGGGGACTAGCGGGGGGGTACAATGAGCAGTTCTTC. It translates to CASSRGLAGGYNEQFF. The chain links TRBV5-4 to TRBJ2-1, with 16 positions matching TRBD2. The germline V gene has CDR1 SGHNT and CDR2 YYREEE (reference sequence). Germline trimming cut 5 bases from V and 4 bases from J; bases unmatched to any gene: 3. The CDR3 consists of 16 residues.

The chain employs TRBV28 and TRBJ1-3; the D gene is possibly TRBD1 (6 bases). The V gene lost 6 bases and the J gene lost 3 bases, with 12 bases spanning the gap. The CDR3 covers 14 residues. CDR1 and CDR2 (germline): MDHEN, SYDVKM. The CDR3 region has the DNA TGTGCCAGCAGCGCCAGGGGAAGTGGAAACACCATATATTTT. Its translation is CASSARGSGNTIYF.

J is TRBJ2-6 and V is TRBV6-5; D is unresolved. This CDR3 has 15 amino acids. Trimming took 6 bases from V and 0 from J, leaving 9 bases between them. The germline V gene has CDR1 MNHEY and CDR2 SVGAGI. DNA of the CDR3: TGTGCCAGCAGACCCCTTAGCTCTGGGGCCAACGTCCTGACTTTC. This gives the protein CASRPLSSGANVLTF.

This sequence joins TRBV7-2 and TRBJ2-2; no clear D. V lost 3 bases to trimming and J lost 3 bases, with 5 bases between them. CDR3 size: 13 residues. The germline gives CDR1 SGHTA, CDR2 FQGNSA. The DNA for the CDR3 is TGTGCCAGCAGCTTTGGCTACACCGGGGAGCTGTTTTTT. It translates to CASSFGYTGELFF.

V usage is TRBV29-1 and J usage is TRBJ2-7, with D possibly TRBD2 on 6 matching bases. V dropped 7 bases and J dropped 5 bases, with 12 bases sitting between them. Germline lookup yields CDR1 SQVTM and CDR2 ANQGSEA. The CDR3 sequence is 11 residues long. The DNA of the CDR3 is TGCAGCGCCGGAGCGGGCAACGAGCAGTACTTC. This gives the protein CSAGAGNEQYF.

This clone was seen more than once but under ten times. CDR3 sequence (DNA): TGTGCCAGCAGCCCGCCTTTGGGACAGGGGGCGGGTGGAAACACCATATATTTT. Encoded protein: CASSPPLGQGAGGNTIYF. The rearrangement links TRBV7-6 to TRBJ1-3; TRBD1 matches at 12 bases. This CDR3 is built from 18 residues. The germline V gene encodes CDR1 SGHVS and CDR2 FNYEAQ. Trimming cost V 5 bases and J 3 bases; bases outside gene matches: 11.

The gene calls are TRBV27 and TRBJ1-2; D unclear. The germline V gene encodes CDR1 MNHEY and CDR2 SMNVEV (reference sequence). V was pared by 2 bases and J by 7 bases, with 11 bases between. The CDR3 totals 13 residues. The CDR3 DNA follows: TGTGCCAGCAGTTTAATTGGCGGTTTTGGCTACACCTTC. It codes for CASSLIGGFGYTF.

V usage is TRBV27 and J usage is TRBJ2-1; D unresolved. The CDR3 covers 12 residues. V was pared by 0 bases and J by 9 bases, with 6 bases between. Germline loops: CDR1 MNHEY, CDR2 SMNVEV (reference sequence). CDR3 DNA sequence: TGTGCCAGCAGTTTATCCTCCGGTGAGCAGTTCTTC. Its protein product is CASSLSSGEQFF.

The chain employs TRBV10-3 and TRBJ2-2; 7 bases are a match to TRBD2. The CDR3 covers 13 residues. V shed 5 bases and J 6 bases; nucleotides not matched to a gene: 3. The germline V gene has CDR1 ENHRY and CDR2 SYGVKD. The CDR3 DNA follows: TGTGCCATCAGTCCCCGGGAGGCCGGGGAGCTGTTTTTT. Protein sequence: CAISPREAGELFF.

The chain has TRBV25-1 and TRBJ2-7, with D perhaps TRBD2 (7 bases). V was clipped by 2 bases and J by 2 bases, with 10 bases between them. Looked up from germline, CDR1 is MGHDK and CDR2 is SYGVNS. The CDR3 extends over 14 amino acids. CDR3 nucleotides: TGTGCCAGCAGTGAACAGGGGACTACCTACGAGCAGTACTTC. Encoded protein: CASSEQGTTYEQYF.

V usage is TRBV5-4 and J usage is TRBJ2-7; 10 nucleotides line up with TRBD1. V lost 4 bases, J lost 3 bases, and 16 bases stayed unmatched. The germline V gene has CDR1 SGHNT and CDR2 YYREEE (reference sequence). CDR3 size: 18 residues. CDR3 sequence reads: CASSRHRDRGAESYEQYF. In DNA form, the CDR3 reads TGTGCCAGCAGCCGACACCGGGACAGGGGCGCCGAAAGCTACGAGCAGTACTTC.

The rearrangement links TRBV11-2 to TRBJ2-7; the D gene is possibly TRBD1 (5 bases). Trimming stripped 3 bases from V and 3 bases from J, with 15 bases between. Germline-derived CDR1 and CDR2 are SGHAT and FQNNGV. The CDR3 sequence is 15 residues long. The DNA for the CDR3 is TGTGCCAGCAGCTTCGCGGCAGGGCTTTTCTACGAGCAGTACTTC. It codes for CASSFAAGLFYEQYF.

This sequence joins TRBV6-5 and TRBJ2-5; a possible D gene is TRBD2 (7 bases). V was trimmed by 10 bases and J by 5 bases, leaving 23 bases between them. Germline V gene lookup returns CDR1 MNHEY and CDR2 SVGAGI. This CDR3 spans 15 amino acids. In DNA form, the CDR3 reads TGTGCCATCATACCCCTCGGGGGGCCACAGGAGACCCAGTACTTC. It codes for CAIIPLGGPQETQYF.

This chain links TRBV2 with TRBJ2-2; 7 bases agree with TRBD1. The CDR3 spans 15 residues. Germline V gives CDR1 SNHLY, CDR2 FYNNEI. The V segment lost 6 bases and the J segment 0 bases; nucleotides outside the gene matches: 4. In DNA form, the CDR3 reads TGTGCCAGCAGACCGACAGGGACGAACACCGGGGAGCTGTTTTTT. This gives the protein CASRPTGTNTGELFF.

This clone was seen more than once but under ten times. The genes are TRBV28 and TRBJ2-7, with D hard to call. The V gene lost 4 bases and the J gene lost 2 bases, with 3 bases spanning the gap. The CDR3 consists of 11 residues. Germline CDR1 is MDHEN and CDR2 is SYDVKM. The chain's CDR3 is CASSSAYEQYF. CDR3 in DNA: TGTGCCAGCAGTTCCGCCTACGAGCAGTACTTC.

The CDR3 region is CASSSSGGAWTGELFF. The CDR3 nucleotides read TGTGCCAGCAGTTCTAGCGGGGGGGCTTGGACCGGGGAGCTGTTTTTT. The chain couples TRBV27 to TRBJ2-2; TRBD2 aligns across 12 bases. Germline CDR1 is MNHEY and CDR2 is SMNVEV (reference sequence). With 4 bases clipped from V and 5 bases from J, the junction kept 5 bases outside the gene matches. The CDR3 runs 16 residues.

This chain links TRBV6-1 with TRBJ1-3, with TRBD1 matching over 7 bases. CDR1 and CDR2 (germline): MNHNS, SASEGT. V lost 7 bases and J lost 0; bases outside the gene matches: 3. The CDR3 has 14 amino acids. In DNA, the CDR3 is TGTGCCAGCACATCAGGGGGCTCTGGAAACACCATATATTTT. It specifies CASTSGGSGNTIYF.

V and J are TRBV5-4 and TRBJ1-1; D might be TRBD1 (6 bases). V lost 4 bases, J lost 1 base, and 14 bases lay in between. CDR3 size: 15 residues. The germline V gene encodes CDR1 SGHNT and CDR2 YYREEE (reference sequence). Here the CDR3 DNA reads TGTGCCAGCAGCCCTTCTGGGACAAGGAACACTGAAGCTTTCTTT. Protein sequence: CASSPSGTRNTEAFF.